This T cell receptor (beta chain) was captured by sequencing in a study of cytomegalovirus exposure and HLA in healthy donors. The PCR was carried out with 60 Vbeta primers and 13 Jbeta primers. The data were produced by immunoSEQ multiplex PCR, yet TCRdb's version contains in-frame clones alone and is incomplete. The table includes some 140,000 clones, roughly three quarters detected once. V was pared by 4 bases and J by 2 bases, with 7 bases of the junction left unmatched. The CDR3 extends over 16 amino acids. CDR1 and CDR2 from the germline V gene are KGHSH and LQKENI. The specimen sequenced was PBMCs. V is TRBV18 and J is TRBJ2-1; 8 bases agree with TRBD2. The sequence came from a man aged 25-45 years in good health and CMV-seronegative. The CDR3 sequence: CASSRILAEAYNEQFF. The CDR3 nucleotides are TGTGCCAGCTCACGCATACTAGCGGAGGCCTACAATGAGCAGTTCTTC.